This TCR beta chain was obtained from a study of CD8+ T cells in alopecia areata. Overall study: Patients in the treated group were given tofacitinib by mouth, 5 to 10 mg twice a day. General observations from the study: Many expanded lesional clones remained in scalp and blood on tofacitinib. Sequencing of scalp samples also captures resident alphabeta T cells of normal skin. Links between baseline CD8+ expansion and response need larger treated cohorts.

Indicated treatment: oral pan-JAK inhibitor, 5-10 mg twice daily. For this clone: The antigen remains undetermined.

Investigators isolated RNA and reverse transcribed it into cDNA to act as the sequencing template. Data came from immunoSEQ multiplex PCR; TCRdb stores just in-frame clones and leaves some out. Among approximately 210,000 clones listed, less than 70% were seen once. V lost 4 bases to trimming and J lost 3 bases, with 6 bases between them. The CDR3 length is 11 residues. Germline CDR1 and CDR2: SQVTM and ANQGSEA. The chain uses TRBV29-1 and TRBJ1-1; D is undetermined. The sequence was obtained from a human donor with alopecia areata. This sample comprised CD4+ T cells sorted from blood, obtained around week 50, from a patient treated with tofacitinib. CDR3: CSVVPDTEAFF. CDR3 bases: TGCAGCGTTGTTCCGGACACTGAAGCTTTCTTT.